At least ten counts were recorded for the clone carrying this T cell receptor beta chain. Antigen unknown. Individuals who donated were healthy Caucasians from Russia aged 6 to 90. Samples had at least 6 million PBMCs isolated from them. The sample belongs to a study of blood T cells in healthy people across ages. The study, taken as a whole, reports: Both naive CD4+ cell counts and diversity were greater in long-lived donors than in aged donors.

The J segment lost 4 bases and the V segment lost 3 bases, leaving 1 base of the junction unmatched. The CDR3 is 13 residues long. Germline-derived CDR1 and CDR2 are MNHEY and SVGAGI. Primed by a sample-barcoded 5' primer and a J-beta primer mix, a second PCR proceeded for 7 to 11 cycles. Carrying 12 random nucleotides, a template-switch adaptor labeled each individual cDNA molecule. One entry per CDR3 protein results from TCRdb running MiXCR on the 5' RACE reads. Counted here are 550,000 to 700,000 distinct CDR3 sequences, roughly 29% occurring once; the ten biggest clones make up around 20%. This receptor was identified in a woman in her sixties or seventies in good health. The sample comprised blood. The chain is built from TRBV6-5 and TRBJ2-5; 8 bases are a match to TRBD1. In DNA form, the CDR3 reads TGTGCCAGCAGTTATACAGGGGGAGAGACCCAGTACTTC. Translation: CASSYTGGETQYF.